Listed here are 23 T cell receptor beta chains from one sample, sequenced in a study of T cells after yellow fever vaccination. TCRdb processed the 5' RACE reads anew with MiXCR; each CDR3 protein has one entry. The sample has about 360,000 distinct CDR3 sequences, about 6.2% seen once. The sample was PBMCs, taken 5 days after the yellow fever booster vaccination. The receptors stem from a man younger than 45 who received the YFV17D yellow fever vaccine.

V and J are TRBV12-3 or TRBV12-4 and TRBJ1-5; D is unresolved. The CDR3 has 14 amino acids. V lost 5 bases to trimming and J lost 6 bases, with 14 bases between them. The chain's CDR3 is CASSPRRTVQPQHF. CDR3 coding DNA: TGTGCCAGCAGTCCACGTAGGACGGTTCAGCCCCAGCATTTT.

This clonotype was recorded a few times. V gene TRBV11-2 combines with J gene TRBJ1-2; a weak D match, TRBD1 (6 bases). From germline, CDR1 is SGHAT and CDR2 FQNNGV. V dropped 1 base and J dropped 2 bases, with 11 bases sitting between them. This CDR3 contains 15 residues. The CDR3 DNA reads TGTGCCAGCAGCTTAGTTCTGGGGGCGAACTATGGCTACACCTTC. It codes for CASSLVLGANYGYTF.

This chain joins TRBV10-3 and TRBJ2-7, with TRBD2 identical over 7 bases. The junction had 9 bases not matched to a gene; V was cut back by 10 bases and J by 3 bases. The germline V gene encodes CDR1 ENHRY and CDR2 SYGVKD. The CDR3 length is 13 residues. CDR3 DNA: TGTGCCACCTCTAGCGGACCCTTCTACGAGCAGTACTTC. Protein product: CATSSGPFYEQYF.

This sequence joins TRBV5-4 and TRBJ2-6; TRBD1 aligns across 7 bases. The CDR3 sequence is 16 residues long. Germline-derived CDR1 and CDR2 are SGHNT and YYREEE (reference sequence). The V and J ends lost 6 bases and 0 bases, in that order; junction bases with no gene match: 6. Here the CDR3 DNA reads TGTGCCAGCACTGGGACAGCTAGCTCTGGGGCCAACGTCCTGACTTTC. Protein sequence: CASTGTASSGANVLTF.

This clonotype was seen repeatedly, ten times or more. This chain joins TRBV7-9 and TRBJ2-7; TRBD2 is a possible D gene (6 bases). V lost 9 bases to trimming and J lost 3 bases, with 21 bases between them. Germline V CDR1 and CDR2: SEHNR, FQNEAQ (reference sequence). This CDR3 comprises 15 residues. The CDR3 sequence: CASQPTGENGYEQYF. CDR3 coding DNA: TGTGCCAGTCAACCTACGGGAGAAAACGGCTACGAGCAGTACTTC.

This clonotype was found a few times. The J gene is TRBJ2-1, the V gene TRBV20-1, with D unresolved. V lost 7 bases to trimming and J lost 8 bases, with 9 bases between them. Germline V gene lookup returns CDR1 DFQATT and CDR2 SNEGSKA (reference sequence). The CDR3 is 10 residues long. Here the CDR3 DNA reads TGCAGTGTAGGGTCTCATGAGCAGTTCTTC. As protein: CSVGSHEQFF.

This clonotype occurred a few times. This rearrangement joins TRBV5-4 to TRBJ2-1, with TRBD2 matching over 9 bases. CDR3 length equals 16 residues. Germline CDR1 SGHNT, CDR2 YYREEE (reference sequence). The V segment lost 0 bases and the J segment 5 bases; nucleotides outside the gene matches: 6. CDR3 in DNA: TGTGCCAGCAGCTTGGTAGGCGGGAGGGCTAACAATGAGCAGTTCTTC. Amino acid sequence: CASSLVGGRANNEQFF.

This chain links TRBV18 with TRBJ2-2; the match to TRBD1 covers 11 bases. Germline CDR1 and CDR2: KGHSH and LQKENI. With V trimmed by 0 bases and J by 0 bases, 0 bases remained unmatched. This CDR3 region has 17 residues. CDR3 protein: CASSPPGQGANTGELFF. CDR3 coding DNA: TGTGCCAGCTCACCACCGGGACAGGGGGCGAACACCGGGGAGCTGTTTTTT.

This clonotype was detected ten times or more. V gene TRBV5-1 combines with J gene TRBJ2-2; D perhaps matches TRBD2 (5 bases). Trimming stripped 6 bases from V and 6 bases from J, with 18 bases between. CDR1 and CDR2 (germline): SGHRS, YFSETQ. The CDR3 loop spans 15 amino acids. CDR3 loop: CASTPLGMEAGELFF. The DNA for the CDR3 is TGCGCCAGCACCCCCCTTGGTATGGAGGCCGGGGAGCTGTTTTTT. Complete variable domain (other parts from reference TRBV5-1 and TRBJ2-2): KAGVTQTPRYLIKTRGQQVTLSCSPISGHRSVSWYQQTPGQGLQFLFEYFSETQRNKGNFPGRFSGRQFSNSRSEMNVSTLELGDSALYLCASTPLGMEAGELFFGEGSRLTVL.

This chain links TRBV11-2 with TRBJ1-6, with D unresolved. The CDR3 length is 12 residues. V gave up 6 bases and J gave up 4 bases, with 4 bases separating them. The germline CDR1 and CDR2 sequences are SGHAT and FQNNGV. The CDR3 sequence is CASRRYNSPLHF. The CDR3 DNA reads TGTGCCAGCAGAAGATATAATTCACCCCTCCACTTT.

This clonotype was found many times. This sequence joins TRBV9 and TRBJ2-1; 7 bases are a match to TRBD2. V was pared by 3 bases and J by 6 bases, with 15 bases of the junction left unmatched. The CDR3 extends over 17 amino acids. In germline, CDR1 is SGDLS, CDR2 YYNGEE. Here the CDR3 DNA reads TGTGCCAGCAGCGCCTCGTCGGGACTTGGGGAGGGCAATGAGCAGTTCTTC. This sequence encodes CASSASSGLGEGNEQFF.

Regarding this clonotype: This sequence may be a read error, since a much larger clone differs from it by one base. The rearrangement uses TRBV5-1 and TRBJ2-3; D gene unclear. The CDR3 totals 14 residues. From germline, CDR1 is SGHRS and CDR2 YFSETQ. The CDR3 sequence is CASGLQQSTDTQYF. As DNA, the CDR3 is TGCGCCAGCGGCTTGCAACAGAGCACAGATACGCAGTATTTT.

The sample holds many counts of this clonotype. The genes are TRBV2 and TRBJ2-1; D possibly matches TRBD1 or TRBD2 (5 bases each). Trimming left V 7 bases short and J 0 bases short, with 22 bases between. Germline CDR1 reads SNHLY; CDR2 reads FYNNEI. The CDR3 has 18 amino acids. CDR3 amino acids: CASMTVPGRSISYNEQFF. CDR3 in DNA: TGTGCCAGCATGACTGTCCCGGGGCGGTCCATCTCCTACAATGAGCAGTTCTTC.

This clonotype was seen a handful of times. The genes are TRBV28 and TRBJ2-1, with 7 bases identical to TRBD2. CDR3 length: 15 residues. The V gene's germline CDR1 is MDHEN and CDR2 SYDVKM. Losses at the gene ends were 1 base for V and 12 bases for J; bases not matched to a gene: 12. The CDR3 here is CASSLSGGGPFRQFF. Written as DNA, the CDR3 is TGTGCCAGCAGTTTATCTGGGGGAGGGCCGTTTCGGCAGTTCTTC.

This clonotype has just a few counts. This sequence joins TRBV28 and TRBJ2-3; 8 nucleotides align to TRBD2. CDR1 is MDHEN and CDR2 is SYDVKM in the germline V gene. This CDR3 is 16 amino acids long. Trimming at V came to 5 bases and at J to 3 bases, leaving 10 bases not matched to a gene. The CDR3 is CASSLIAGSGTDTQYF. Here the CDR3 DNA reads TGTGCCAGCAGTCTCATAGCGGGATCGGGAACAGATACGCAGTATTTT.

The chain recombines TRBV12-3 or TRBV12-4 with TRBJ1-1; 7 bases match TRBD1. The trim removed 6 bases at V and 7 bases at J, leaving 8 bases unmatched. CDR3 size: 13 residues. This CDR3 reads CASSLTGVVEAFF. The CDR3 region has the DNA TGTGCCAGCAGCCTCACAGGGGTCGTTGAAGCTTTCTTT.

Ten or more counts support this clonotype. The chain links TRBV2 to TRBJ2-7, with unresolved D. The germline V and J ends were trimmed by 6 bases and 0 bases, with 6 bases remaining between them. CDR1 and CDR2 from the germline V gene are SNHLY and FYNNEI. The CDR3 consists of 12 residues. The CDR3 region is CASSPLSYEQYF. The CDR3 nucleotides are TGTGCCAGCAGCCCTCTCTCCTACGAGCAGTACTTC.

The sample holds many counts of this clonotype. The chain combines TRBV7-2 with TRBJ1-5; D unresolved. Trimming shortened V by 3 bases and J by 5 bases, and 11 bases separated the two germline ends. The germline gives CDR1 SGHTA, CDR2 FQGNSA. The CDR3 contains 14 residues. The CDR3 protein is CASSFSYADQPQHF. The CDR3 coding sequence is TGTGCCAGCAGCTTTTCGTACGCCGATCAGCCCCAGCATTTT. The variable domain in full, completed from reference TRBV7-2 and TRBJ1-5, reads GAGVSQSPSNKVTEKGKDVELRCDPISGHTALYWYRQSLGQGLEFLIYFQGNSAPDKSGLPSDRFSAERTGGSVSTLTIQRTQQEDSAVYLCASSFSYADQPQHFGDGTRLSIL.

This clonotype was observed a handful of times. The gene calls are TRBV12-3 or TRBV12-4 and TRBJ1-2; 9 bases agree with TRBD1. The CDR3 length is 15 residues. J was trimmed by 8 bases and V by 3 bases; bases with no gene match: 10. CDR3 sequence reads: CASSLWDRVVRGYTF. The CDR3 region has the DNA TGTGCCAGCAGTTTGTGGGACAGGGTGGTTAGAGGCTACACCTTC.

This clonotype was recorded a few times. This rearrangement joins TRBV5-1 to TRBJ2-2; D unclear. This CDR3 region has 15 residues. The germline V and J ends were trimmed by 5 bases and 0 bases, with 11 bases remaining between them. The germline gives CDR1 SGHRS, CDR2 YFSETQ. CDR3 loop: CASRGGHANTGELFF. The DNA of the CDR3 is TGCGCCAGCAGGGGCGGTCACGCGAACACCGGGGAGCTGTTTTTT.

This clonotype was seen more than once but under ten times. This chain uses TRBV20-1 with TRBJ2-1; D might be TRBD1 (6 bases). Trimming removed 6 bases from V and 7 bases from J, with 16 bases in between. CDR3 length: 13 amino acids. The germline V gene has CDR1 DFQATT and CDR2 SNEGSKA (reference sequence). For the CDR3, the DNA is TGCAGTGCGACGCAGGGGTTGGGAAATGAGCAGTTCTTC. Protein product: CSATQGLGNEQFF.

In its sample, this clonotype was seen many times. The J gene is TRBJ2-7, the V gene TRBV6-1, with D perhaps TRBD1 (7 bases). The germline V and J ends were trimmed by 6 bases and 2 bases, with 17 bases remaining between them. The CDR3 has 15 residues. Germline lookup yields CDR1 MNHNS and CDR2 SASEGT. Here the CDR3 reads CASSKRRGTAYEQYF. CDR3 bases: TGTGCCAGCAGCAAAAGGCGCGGGACAGCCTACGAGCAGTACTTC.

The sample holds many counts of this clonotype. The rearrangement uses TRBV9 and TRBJ2-7; D is tentatively TRBD1 or TRBD2 (5 bases each). Per the germline V gene, CDR1 is SGDLS and CDR2 is YYNGEE. V lost 0 bases and J 1 base, leaving 11 bases between the germline ends. This CDR3 has 15 amino acids. This CDR3 reads CASSVEGTPSYEQYF. The CDR3 DNA reads as TGTGCCAGCAGCGTAGAGGGGACCCCATCCTACGAGCAGTACTTC.